This TCR beta chain was sequenced during a study of blood T cell repertoires in COVID-19. Study in general: Nucleic acid was either cDNA or gDNA, and it came from T cells, B-cell-depleted T cells, or PBMCs.

V shed 5 bases, J shed 4 bases, and the junction held 13 bases outside the gene matches. From germline, CDR1 is MDHEN and CDR2 SYDVKM. This CDR3 spans 17 amino acids. TCRdb keeps only in-frame clones here, not all; method: immunoSEQ multiplex PCR. The sample includes around 250,000 clones, about nine tenths seen only once; the top ten take less than 0.95%. Material: peripheral blood. The chain joins TRBV28 to TRBJ2-1; 8 bases map to TRBD1. This receptor was taken from a woman in her 40s who had recovered from COVID-19. The CDR3: CASSTQGAVQSYNEQFF. The DNA for the CDR3 is TGTGCCAGCAGTACGCAGGGGGCCGTCCAATCTTACAATGAGCAGTTCTTC.